Sequencing of this T cell receptor (beta chain) was carried out in a study of cytomegalovirus exposure and HLA in healthy donors. Points on this clone: One junction end does not reproduce the germline sequence, and a read error may be involved.

Vbeta (60) and Jbeta (13) primers were used in the PCR. Generated by immunoSEQ multiplex PCR, the TCRdb table keeps only in-frame clones and is missing some. The table has roughly 160,000 clones, 65% to 80% seen once. The CDR3 is 16 amino acids. Germline-derived CDR1 and CDR2 are SEHNR and FQNEAQ (reference sequence). The source is a man aged 35 to 55 in good health and CMV-seronegative. The rearrangement joins TRBV7-9 to TRBJ1-4, with unresolved D. The sample taken for sequencing was PBMCs. CDR3 loop: CASSLRETRTNEKLSF. The CDR3 nucleotides read TGTGCCAGCAGCCTCCGGGAGACTAGAACTAATGAAAAACTGTCTTTT.